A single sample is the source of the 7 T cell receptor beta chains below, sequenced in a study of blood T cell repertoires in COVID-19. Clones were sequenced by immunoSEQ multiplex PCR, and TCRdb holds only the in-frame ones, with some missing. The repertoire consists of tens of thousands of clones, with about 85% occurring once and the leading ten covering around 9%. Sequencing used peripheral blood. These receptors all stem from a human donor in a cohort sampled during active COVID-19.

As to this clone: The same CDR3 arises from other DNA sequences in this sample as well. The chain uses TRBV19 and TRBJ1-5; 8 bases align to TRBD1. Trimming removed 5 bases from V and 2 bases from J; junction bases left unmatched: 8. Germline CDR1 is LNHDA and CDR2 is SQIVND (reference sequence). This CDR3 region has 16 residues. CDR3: CASSGGTGGGNQPQHF. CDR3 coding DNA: TGTGCCAGTAGTGGCGGGACAGGCGGAGGCAATCAGCCCCAGCATTTT. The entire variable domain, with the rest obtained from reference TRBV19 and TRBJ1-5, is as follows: DGGITQSPKYLFRKEGQNVTLSCEQNLNHDAMYWYRQDPGQGLRLIYYSQIVNDFQKGDIAEGYSVSREKKESFPLTVTSAQKNPTAFYLCASSGGTGGGNQPQHFGDGTRLSIL.

The CDR3 spells CASSWTANYGYTF. The CDR3 coding sequence is TGTGCCAGCAGTTGGACAGCAAACTATGGCTACACCTTC. The chain joins TRBV27 to TRBJ1-2; the D gene is possibly TRBD1 (6 bases). Trimming shortened V by 4 bases and J by 2 bases, and 8 bases separated the two germline ends. CDR1 and CDR2 from the germline V gene are MNHEY and SMNVEV (reference sequence). This CDR3 has 13 residues.

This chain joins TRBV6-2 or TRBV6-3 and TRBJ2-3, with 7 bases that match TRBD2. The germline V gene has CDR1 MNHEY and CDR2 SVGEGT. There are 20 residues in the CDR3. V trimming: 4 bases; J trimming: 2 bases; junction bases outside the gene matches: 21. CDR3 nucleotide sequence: TGTGCCAGCAGTTTCCCCGGGAGCGGGATAAGCGGCGGGGCCACAGATACGCAGTATTTT. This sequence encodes CASSFPGSGISGGATDTQYF.

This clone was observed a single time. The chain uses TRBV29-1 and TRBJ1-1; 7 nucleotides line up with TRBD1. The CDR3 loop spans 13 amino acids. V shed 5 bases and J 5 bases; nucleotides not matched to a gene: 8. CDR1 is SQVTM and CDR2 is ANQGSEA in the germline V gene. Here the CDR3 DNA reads TGCAGCGTTACAGGGGAGCAGGGGACTGAAGCTTTCTTT. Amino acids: CSVTGEQGTEAFF.

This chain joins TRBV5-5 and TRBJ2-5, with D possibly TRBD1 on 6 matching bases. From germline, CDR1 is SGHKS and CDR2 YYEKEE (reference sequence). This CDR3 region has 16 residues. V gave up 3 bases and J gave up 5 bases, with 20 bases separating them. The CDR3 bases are TGTGCCAGCAGCTCCCACCCAACCGGGACATTGGAGACCCAGTACTTC. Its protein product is CASSSHPTGTLETQYF. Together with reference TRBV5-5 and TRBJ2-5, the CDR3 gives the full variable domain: DAGVTQSPTHLIKTRGQQVTLRCSPISGHKSVSWYQQVLGQGPQFIFQYYEKEERGRGNFPDRFSARQFPNYSSELNVNALLLGDSALYLCASSSHPTGTLETQYFGPGTRLLVL.

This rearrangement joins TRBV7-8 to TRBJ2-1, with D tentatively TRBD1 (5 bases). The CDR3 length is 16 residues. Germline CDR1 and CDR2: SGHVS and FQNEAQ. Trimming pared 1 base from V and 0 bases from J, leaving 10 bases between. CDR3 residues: CASSLVGQNSYNEQFF. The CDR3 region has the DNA TGTGCCAGCAGCTTAGTCGGACAAAACTCCTACAATGAGCAGTTCTTC.

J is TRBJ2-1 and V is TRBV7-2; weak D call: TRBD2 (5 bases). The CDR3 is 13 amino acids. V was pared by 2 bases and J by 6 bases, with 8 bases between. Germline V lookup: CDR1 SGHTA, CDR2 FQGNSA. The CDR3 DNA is TGTGCCAGCAGCTTAAGAGGGAGCAATGAGCAGTTCTTC. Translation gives CASSLRGSNEQFF.